This record covers a single T cell receptor (beta chain). Its antigen is still unknown. At the survey level, the v3.0 immunoSEQ assay was run. The method was immunoSEQ multiplex PCR; TCRdb's version includes in-frame clones alone and lacks a portion of them. The table shows roughly 20,000 clones, with over 75% occurring only once. V trimming: 6 bases; J trimming: 4 bases; junction bases outside the gene matches: 6. The germline V gene has CDR1 PRHDT and CDR2 FYEKMQ (reference sequence). The length of the CDR3 is 14 residues. The data originate from a study of long-term antiretroviral therapy in people with HIV. About the research overall: The earliest specimens came about a decade ahead of the 2015 immediate-ART recommendation.

Study-level results: Clones that had undergone expansion before ART prevailed in the repertoire throughout all time points.

Specimen: unsorted PBMCs, collected 1.5 years after starting antiretroviral therapy. This chain joins TRBV13 and TRBJ2-7, with 10 bases aligning to TRBD2. This receptor was taken from a man aged 25-40 years with HIV. DNA of the CDR3: TGTGCCAGCAGTGGGCCTAGCGGGAGTTACGAGCAGTACTTC. As protein: CASSGPSGSYEQYF. The entire variable domain, with the rest obtained from reference TRBV13 and TRBJ2-7, is as follows: AAGVIQSPRHLIKEKRETATLKCYPIPRHDTVYWYQQGPGQDPQFLISFYEKMQSDKGSIPDRFSAQQFSDYHSELNMSSLELGDSALYFCASSGPSGSYEQYFGPGTRLTVT.